Below are 16 T cell receptor beta chains sequenced from a single sample in a study of CD8+CD57+ T cells in acquired aplastic anemia. It was genomic DNA that served as the template for profiling TCR beta VDJ and CDR3. TCRdb redid the calling of the reads with MiXCR, one entry per CDR3 protein. The sample yields more than 45,000 distinct CDR3 sequences, 57% seen once. Patients sequenced had flow cytometry evidence of CD8+CD57+ cell expansion. The sample consisted of sorted CD4+, CD8+, or CD8+CD57+ T cells (not recorded which) from PBMCs. The receptors stem from a human donor with aplastic anemia.

This clonotype was seen repeatedly, ten times or more. This chain links TRBV20-1 with TRBJ2-7; 13 positions match TRBD2. The V and J ends lost 0 bases and 6 bases, in that order; junction bases with no gene match: 2. The germline V gene encodes CDR1 DFQATT and CDR2 SNEGSKA (reference sequence). There are 14 residues in the CDR3. The CDR3 region has the DNA TGCAGTGCTAGAGAACTAGCGGGGGGGCGCGAGCAGTACTTC. It is translated as CSARELAGGREQYF.

The chain recombines TRBV20-1 with TRBJ2-3; D is undetermined. There are 9 residues in the CDR3. Trimming left V 0 bases short and J 8 bases short, with 0 bases between. Per the germline V gene, CDR1 is DFQATT and CDR2 is SNEGSKA (reference sequence). In DNA, the CDR3 is TGCAGTGCTAGAGATACGCAGTATTTT. Translating gives CSARDTQYF.

This chain links TRBV11-1 with TRBJ2-1; a possible D gene is TRBD1 (7 bases). Per the germline V gene, CDR1 is SGHAT and CDR2 is FQDESV (reference sequence). Trimming took 5 bases from V and 0 from J, leaving 14 bases between them. The CDR3 contains 16 residues. In nucleotides, the CDR3 is TGTGCCAGCAGCGCCGGGGGACAGAGCTCCTACAATGAGCAGTTCTTC. This gives the protein CASSAGGQSSYNEQFF.

The genes are TRBV19 and TRBJ1-1; D is undetermined. V shed 3 bases and J shed 1 base, with 12 bases lying between them. This CDR3 region has 15 residues. Germline V lookup: CDR1 LNHDA, CDR2 SQIVND (reference sequence). The CDR3 DNA is TGTGCCAGTAGTATCCAGGCCGCCCCGAACACTGAAGCTTTCTTT. Encoded protein: CASSIQAAPNTEAFF.

Ten or more counts support this clonotype. The chain joins TRBV5-4 to TRBJ2-7; 16 bases are a match to TRBD2. The V segment lost 1 base and the J segment 4 bases; nucleotides outside the gene matches: 8. CDR1 is SGHNT and CDR2 is YYREEE in the germline V gene (reference sequence). There are 18 residues in the CDR3. DNA of the CDR3: TGTGCCAGCAGCTTGAGGGGACTAGCGGGGGGGCCGGGGTACGAGCAGTACTTC. Protein: CASSLRGLAGGPGYEQYF. Together with reference TRBV5-4 and TRBJ2-7, the CDR3 gives the full variable domain: ETGVTQSPTHLIKTRGQQVTLRCSSQSGHNTVSWYQQALGQGPQFIFQYYREEENGRGNFPPRFSGLQFPNYSSELNVNALELDDSALYLCASSLRGLAGGPGYEQYFGPGTRLTVT.

The V gene is TRBV25-1, the J gene TRBJ1-2, with 8 positions matching TRBD1. The CDR3 extends over 17 amino acids. Trimming at V came to 5 bases and at J to 1 base, leaving 12 bases not matched to a gene. The germline V gene encodes CDR1 MGHDK and CDR2 SYGVNS. This CDR3 reads CASSPYLTGVVNYGYTF. DNA for the CDR3: TGTGCCAGCAGTCCGTATCTGACAGGGGTCGTTAACTATGGCTACACCTTC.

This chain joins TRBV7-9 and TRBJ2-2, with 7 bases aligning to TRBD2. Germline CDR1 SEHNR, CDR2 FQNEAQ (reference sequence). V trimming: 6 bases; J trimming: 2 bases; junction bases outside the gene matches: 3. CDR3 length: 14 amino acids. The CDR3 region has the DNA TGTGCCAGCAGGGGGGGGACCAACACCGGGGAGCTGTTTTTT. It specifies CASRGGTNTGELFF. Filled out from reference TRBV7-9 and TRBJ2-2, the complete variable domain reads DTGVSQNPRHKITKRGQNVTFRCDPISEHNRLYWYRQTLGQGPEFLTYFQNEAQLEKSRLLSDRFSAERPKGSFSTLEIQRTEQGDSAMYLCASRGGTNTGELFFGEGSRLTVL.

In DNA form, the CDR3 reads TGTGCCAGCAGCCCCCTGGGCGGGGCTAGCTCCTACGAGCAGTACTTC. Encoded protein: CASSPLGGASSYEQYF. The V gene is TRBV7-8, the J gene TRBJ2-7, with D possibly being TRBD2 (6 bases). Germline V gene sequence: CDR1 SGHVS, CDR2 FQNEAQ. The CDR3 sequence is 16 residues long. Trimming shortened V by 5 bases and J by 0 bases, and 17 bases separated the two germline ends.

This clonotype was counted between two and nine times. V gene TRBV14 combines with J gene TRBJ1-2; unclear D gene. V shed 3 bases and J shed 3 bases, with 8 bases lying between them. CDR3 length equals 13 residues. CDR1 is SGHDN, CDR2 FVKESK, per germline. The CDR3 nucleotides read TGTGCCAGCAGCCAGCCCAGAGACTATGGCTACACCTTC. It codes for CASSQPRDYGYTF.

The gene calls are TRBV19 and TRBJ2-6; no clear D. V was trimmed by 5 bases and J by 2 bases, leaving 7 bases between them. This CDR3 is 14 amino acids long. Germline values: CDR1 LNHDA, CDR2 SQIVND (reference sequence). The CDR3 reads CASSPAAGANVLTF. The DNA for the CDR3 is TGTGCCAGTAGTCCCGCGGCTGGGGCCAACGTCCTGACTTTC.

This clonotype was observed once. The CDR3 region is CASSILAVGWNYGYTF. The CDR3 nucleotides read TGTGCCAGTAGTATTTTAGCCGTGGGCTGGAACTATGGCTACACCTTC. The V and J genes are TRBV19 and TRBJ1-2; D uncertain. V dropped 3 bases and J dropped 2 bases, with 16 bases sitting between them. The CDR3 covers 16 residues. In germline, CDR1 is LNHDA, CDR2 SQIVND (reference sequence).

The rearrangement uses TRBV7-9 and TRBJ1-5; 7 bases line up with TRBD1. Germline V gene data show CDR1 as SEHNR and CDR2 as FQNEAQ (reference sequence). V lost 7 bases to trimming and J lost 3 bases; unmatched junction nucleotides: 6. The CDR3 loop spans 14 amino acids. The DNA for the CDR3 is TGTGCCAGCACCTCGACAGGGATCAATCAGCCCCAGCATTTT. Its translation is CASTSTGINQPQHF.

The chain combines TRBV4-3 with TRBJ2-2, with TRBD1 matching 7 bases. V was clipped by 1 base and J by 4 bases; unmatched bases: 6. CDR1 is LGHNA and CDR2 is YSLEER in the germline V gene. The CDR3 spans 16 residues. The chain's CDR3 is CASSQGEEGATGELFF. The CDR3 DNA is TGCGCCAGCAGCCAAGGAGAAGAGGGGGCCACCGGGGAGCTGTTTTTT.

This rearrangement joins TRBV19 to TRBJ1-1; no definite D call. The CDR3 covers 14 residues. Looked up from germline, CDR1 is LNHDA and CDR2 is SQIVND (reference sequence). V lost 3 bases, J lost 1 base, and 9 bases lay in between. This CDR3 reads CASSIRTGNTEAFF. DNA of the CDR3: TGTGCCAGTAGTATCCGGACGGGGAACACTGAAGCTTTCTTT. The full variable domain, in which reference TRBV19 and TRBJ1-1 provide the parts outside the CDR3, is DGGITQSPKYLFRKEGQNVTLSCEQNLNHDAMYWYRQDPGQGLRLIYYSQIVNDFQKGDIAEGYSVSREKKESFPLTVTSAQKNPTAFYLCASSIRTGNTEAFFGQGTRLTVV.

This clonotype came up once. The J gene is TRBJ2-7, the V gene TRBV19; TRBD2 aligns across 12 bases. Germline assignment: CDR1 LNHDA and CDR2 SQIVND (reference sequence). The trim removed 5 bases at V and 4 bases at J, leaving 18 bases unmatched. The CDR3 extends over 19 amino acids. CDR3 DNA sequence: TGTGCCAGTAGTGTCCTTCTAGCGGGAGGGCCCCCCGGCAAATACGAGCAGTACTTC. This sequence encodes CASSVLLAGGPPGKYEQYF.

This clonotype appeared once. The V call is TRBV10-3, the J call TRBJ2-5; 11 bases are a match to TRBD1. Looked up from germline, CDR1 is ENHRY and CDR2 is SYGVKD. Unmatched junction bases numbered 7, after V lost 4 bases and J lost 3 bases. This CDR3 is 16 amino acids long. The CDR3 here is CAISAGGTGGKETQYF. The CDR3 DNA follows: TGTGCCATCAGTGCGGGAGGGACAGGGGGGAAAGAGACCCAGTACTTC.